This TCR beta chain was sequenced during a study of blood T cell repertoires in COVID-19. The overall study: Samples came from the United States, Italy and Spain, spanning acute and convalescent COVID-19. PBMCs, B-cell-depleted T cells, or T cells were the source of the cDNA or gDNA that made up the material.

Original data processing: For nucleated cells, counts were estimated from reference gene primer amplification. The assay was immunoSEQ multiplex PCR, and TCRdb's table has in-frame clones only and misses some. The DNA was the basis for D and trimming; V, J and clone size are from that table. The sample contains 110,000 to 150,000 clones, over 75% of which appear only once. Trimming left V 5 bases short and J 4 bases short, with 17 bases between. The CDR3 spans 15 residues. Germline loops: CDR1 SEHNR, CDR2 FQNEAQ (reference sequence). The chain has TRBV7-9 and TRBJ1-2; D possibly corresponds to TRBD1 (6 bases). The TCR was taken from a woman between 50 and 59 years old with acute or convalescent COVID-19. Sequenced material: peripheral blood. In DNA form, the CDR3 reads TGTGCCAGCAGCCCAAGTCGACAGGCCCTCTATGGCTACACCTTC. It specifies CASSPSRQALYGYTF.